These T cell receptor beta chains were read from a single sample in a study of shared clonotypes between healthy human individuals. Data came from immunoSEQ multiplex PCR; TCRdb stores just in-frame clones and leaves some out. The sample carries 650,000 to 700,000 clones, roughly 91% recorded once. The sequenced sample was memory CD8+ T cells from PBMCs. All receptors come from a man in his late teens or twenties in good health. Some clones in this sample may be carry-over from other donors' samples. Both conserved end residues are part of each CDR3. The D gene is left open where the match is weak. Clone size is stated in some rows and not others, as once, few, many or a class when expanded.

CDR3 protein: CASSLGVVQITDTQYF
CDR3 DNA: TGTGCCAGCAGCTTAGGGGTGGTGCAGATCACAGATACGCAGTATTTT
D gene: NA
CDR3 length: 16
J gene: TRBJ2-3
V gene: TRBV11-2
clone size: NA

CDR3 protein: CASSDSPAASTDTQYF
CDR3 DNA: TGTGCCAGCAGTGACTCTCCGGCGGCCAGCACAGATACGCAGTATTTT
D gene: NA
CDR3 length: 16
J gene: TRBJ2-3
V gene: TRBV6-4
clone size: few

CDR3 protein: CASSPREGPNYNEQFF
CDR3 DNA: TGTGCCAGCAGTCCCCGCGAGGGCCCGAACTACAATGAGCAGTTCTTC
D gene: NA
CDR3 length: 16
J gene: TRBJ2-1
V gene: TRBV7-9
clone size: many

CDR3 protein: CASSQGTGAGNTIYF
CDR3 DNA: TGCGCCAGCAGCCAAGGGACAGGGGCTGGAAACACCATATATTTT
D gene: TRBD1
CDR3 length: 15
J gene: TRBJ1-3
V gene: TRBV4-3
clone size: NA

CDR3 protein: CASAHTDSPYNEQFF
CDR3 DNA: TGTGCCAGCGCGCATACGGACTCCCCCTACAATGAGCAGTTCTTC
D gene: NA
CDR3 length: 15
J gene: TRBJ2-1
V gene: TRBV9
clone size: NA

CDR3 protein: CASSQAATGGLADTQYF
CDR3 DNA: TGCGCCAGCAGCCAAGCGGCGACAGGGGGGTTGGCAGATACGCAGTATTTT
D gene: TRBD1
CDR3 length: 17
J gene: TRBJ2-3
V gene: TRBV4-1
clone size: NA

CDR3 protein: CASSYRSGGPDYGYTF
CDR3 DNA: TGCGCCAGCAGCTACCGCTCAGGAGGTCCAGACTATGGCTACACCTTC
D gene: NA
CDR3 length: 16
J gene: TRBJ1-2
V gene: TRBV4-1
clone size: NA

CDR3 protein: CASSHPLSGRGPDTQYF
CDR3 DNA: TGTGCCAGCAGCCATCCCCTTAGCGGGAGGGGGCCAGATACGCAGTATTTT
D gene: TRBD2
CDR3 length: 17
J gene: TRBJ2-3
V gene: TRBV7-9
clone size: NA

CDR3 protein: CASSLTLAGKGYEQYF
CDR3 DNA: TGTGCCAGCAGCCTAACGCTAGCGGGAAAGGGCTACGAGCAGTACTTC
D gene: TRBD2
CDR3 length: 16
J gene: TRBJ2-7
V gene: TRBV11-1
clone size: NA

CDR3 protein: CASSEDGGGHYGYTF
CDR3 DNA: TGTGCCAGCAGTGAAGACGGGGGCGGGCACTATGGCTACACCTTC
D gene: NA
CDR3 length: 15
J gene: TRBJ1-2
V gene: TRBV6-1
clone size: NA

CDR3 protein: CASSAPTGGQAYEQYF
CDR3 DNA: TGTGCCAGCAGCGCGCCGACAGGGGGCCAGGCCTACGAGCAGTACTTC
D gene: TRBD1
CDR3 length: 16
J gene: TRBJ2-7
V gene: TRBV7-9
clone size: once

CDR3 protein: CASSSDHPSYEQYF
CDR3 DNA: TGTGCCAGTAGCTCGGACCATCCCTCCTACGAGCAGTACTTC
D gene: NA
CDR3 length: 14
J gene: TRBJ2-7
V gene: TRBV19
clone size: NA

CDR3 protein: CASSSPRRGDGYTF
CDR3 DNA: TGTGCCAGCAGTTCCCCGCGGAGAGGGGATGGCTACACCTTC
D gene: NA
CDR3 length: 14
J gene: TRBJ1-2
V gene: TRBV27
clone size: few

CDR3 protein: CSVEDRLGGYTF
CDR3 DNA: TGCAGCGTTGAAGATCGTCTCGGTGGCTACACCTTC
D gene: NA
CDR3 length: 12
J gene: TRBJ1-2
V gene: TRBV29-1
clone size: NA

CDR3 protein: CASSSSYRGVPLPEAFF
CDR3 DNA: TGTGCCAGTAGTTCCTCCTACAGGGGTGTCCCTCTCCCTGAAGCTTTCTTT
D gene: TRBD1
CDR3 length: 17
J gene: TRBJ1-1
V gene: TRBV19
clone size: NA

CDR3 protein: CASSLWGSNYGYTF
CDR3 DNA: TGTGCCAGCAGCTTGTGGGGCAGTAACTATGGCTACACCTTC
D gene: NA
CDR3 length: 14
J gene: TRBJ1-2
V gene: TRBV5-5
clone size: NA

CDR3 protein: CSVWLSGSYNEQFF
CDR3 DNA: TGCAGCGTTTGGCTTAGCGGGAGCTACAATGAGCAGTTCTTC
D gene: TRBD2
CDR3 length: 14
J gene: TRBJ2-1
V gene: TRBV29-1
clone size: NA

CDR3 protein: CASSSFDMGIGTEAFF
CDR3 DNA: TGTGCCAGCAGTTCGTTCGACATGGGGATTGGTACTGAAGCTTTCTTT
D gene: NA
CDR3 length: 16
J gene: TRBJ1-1
V gene: TRBV27
clone size: NA

CDR3 protein: CASRSRQDNEAFF
CDR3 DNA: TGTGCCAGCAGATCCCGGCAGGACAACGAAGCTTTCTTT
D gene: NA
CDR3 length: 13
J gene: TRBJ1-1
V gene: TRBV11-2
clone size: NA

CDR3 protein: CASSQFNEQFF
CDR3 DNA: TGCGCCAGCAGCCAATTCAATGAGCAGTTCTTC
D gene: NA
CDR3 length: 11
J gene: TRBJ2-1
V gene: TRBV4-3
clone size: NA

CDR3 protein: CASSDLQGASDTDTQYF
CDR3 DNA: TGTGCCAGCAGTGACCTACAGGGGGCCTCTGACACAGATACGCAGTATTTT
D gene: TRBD1
CDR3 length: 17
J gene: TRBJ2-3
V gene: TRBV2
clone size: NA

CDR3 protein: CASSIWDANTGELFF
CDR3 DNA: TGTGCCAGTAGTATTTGGGATGCGAACACCGGGGAGCTGTTTTTT
D gene: NA
CDR3 length: 15
J gene: TRBJ2-2
V gene: TRBV19
clone size: few

CDR3 protein: CASSFLQWTGTDTQYF
CDR3 DNA: TGTGCCAGCAGTTTTCTCCAATGGACAGGAACAGATACGCAGTATTTT
D gene: TRBD1
CDR3 length: 16
J gene: TRBJ2-3
V gene: TRBV27
clone size: NA

CDR3 protein: CSVVLGTSWGEQFF
CDR3 DNA: TGCAGCGTTGTACTGGGGACAAGTTGGGGTGAGCAGTTCTTC
D gene: NA
CDR3 length: 14
J gene: TRBJ2-1
V gene: TRBV29-1
clone size: NA

CDR3 protein: CASSPKTGSSYEQYF
CDR3 DNA: TGTGCCAGCAGCCCCAAGACAGGGTCATCCTACGAGCAGTACTTC
D gene: TRBD1
CDR3 length: 15
J gene: TRBJ2-7
V gene: TRBV9
clone size: NA

CDR3 protein: CATDPLAGGPRTQYF
CDR3 DNA: TGTGCCACCGATCCCCTAGCGGGAGGCCCTCGGACCCAGTACTTC
D gene: TRBD2
CDR3 length: 15
J gene: TRBJ2-5
V gene: TRBV10-3
clone size: NA

CDR3 protein: CAISGLAGGPSPETQYF
CDR3 DNA: TGTGCCATCAGTGGACTAGCGGGAGGGCCTAGTCCAGAGACCCAGTACTTC
D gene: TRBD2
CDR3 length: 17
J gene: TRBJ2-5
V gene: TRBV10-3
clone size: NA

CDR3 protein: CAIRTGTITNEQFF
CDR3 DNA: TGTGCCATCAGGACAGGGACTATAACCAATGAGCAGTTCTTC
D gene: NA
CDR3 length: 14
J gene: TRBJ2-1
V gene: TRBV10-3
clone size: NA

CDR3 protein: CASSLSDGFDEQFF
CDR3 DNA: TGTGCCAGCAGTTTATCGGACGGCTTCGATGAGCAGTTCTTC
D gene: NA
CDR3 length: 14
J gene: TRBJ2-1
V gene: TRBV28
clone size: NA

CDR3 protein: CASFFNTEAFF
CDR3 DNA: TGTGCCAGCTTCTTCAACACTGAAGCTTTCTTT
D gene: NA
CDR3 length: 11
J gene: TRBJ1-1
V gene: TRBV6-1
clone size: NA

CDR3 protein: CASSIGGSTVEAFF
CDR3 DNA: TGTGCCAGTAGTATCGGGGGCAGCACGGTTGAAGCTTTCTTT
D gene: NA
CDR3 length: 14
J gene: TRBJ1-1
V gene: TRBV19
clone size: NA

CDR3 protein: CASSLAAGAYNEQFF
CDR3 DNA: TGTGCCAGCAGCTTAGCAGCGGGAGCCTACAATGAGCAGTTCTTC
D gene: TRBD2
CDR3 length: 15
J gene: TRBJ2-1
V gene: TRBV7-2
clone size: once

CDR3 protein: CASSLVGGAYEQYF
CDR3 DNA: TGTGCCAGCAGTTTAGTTGGAGGGGCCTACGAGCAGTACTTC
D gene: NA
CDR3 length: 14
J gene: TRBJ2-7
V gene: TRBV27
clone size: NA

CDR3 protein: CSVVMLNTEAFF
CDR3 DNA: TGCAGCGTTGTGATGTTGAACACTGAAGCTTTCTTT
D gene: NA
CDR3 length: 12
J gene: TRBJ1-1
V gene: TRBV29-1
clone size: NA

CDR3 protein: CASSFVRGGTDTQYF
CDR3 DNA: TGTGCCAGCAGTTTCGTCAGGGGGGGCACAGATACGCAGTATTTT
D gene: NA
CDR3 length: 15
J gene: TRBJ2-3
V gene: TRBV28
clone size: NA

CDR3 protein: CASSGGQGMYTEAFF
CDR3 DNA: TGTGCCAGCAGTGGGGGACAGGGGATGTACACTGAAGCTTTCTTT
D gene: TRBD1
CDR3 length: 15
J gene: TRBJ1-1
V gene: TRBV27
clone size: NA

CDR3 protein: CASFWRDNKNTEAFF
CDR3 DNA: TGTGCCAGCTTCTGGCGGGACAATAAGAACACTGAAGCTTTCTTT
D gene: NA
CDR3 length: 15
J gene: TRBJ1-1
V gene: TRBV2
clone size: NA

CDR3 protein: CASSVGVLNEKLFF
CDR3 DNA: TGTGCCAGCAGCGTAGGAGTTCTTAATGAAAAACTGTTTTTT
D gene: NA
CDR3 length: 14
J gene: TRBJ1-4
V gene: TRBV9
clone size: few

CDR3 protein: CASSFGRGYEQYF
CDR3 DNA: TGTGCCAGCAGTTTTGGCAGGGGTTACGAGCAGTACTTC
D gene: NA
CDR3 length: 13
J gene: TRBJ2-7
V gene: TRBV27
clone size: NA

CDR3 protein: CASSLVPPVPEHAGELFF
CDR3 DNA: TGTGCCAGCAGCTTAGTTCCGCCGGTACCAGAACATGCCGGGGAGCTGTTTTTT
D gene: NA
CDR3 length: 18
J gene: TRBJ2-2
V gene: TRBV7-8
clone size: NA

CDR3 protein: CASSQVWTQVAKNIQYF
CDR3 DNA: TGTGCCAGCAGCCAAGTGTGGACGCAGGTAGCCAAAAACATTCAGTACTTC
D gene: NA
CDR3 length: 17
J gene: TRBJ2-4
V gene: TRBV4-2
clone size: NA

CDR3 protein: CASSRLAGLDEQFF
CDR3 DNA: TGCGCCAGCAGCCGACTAGCGGGTTTGGATGAGCAGTTCTTC
D gene: TRBD2
CDR3 length: 14
J gene: TRBJ2-1
V gene: TRBV4-1
clone size: NA

CDR3 protein: CASSYSKAGEQFF
CDR3 DNA: TGTGCCAGCAGTTACTCGAAGGCGGGGGAGCAGTTCTTC
D gene: NA
CDR3 length: 13
J gene: TRBJ2-1
V gene: TRBV6-5
clone size: NA

CDR3 protein: CASSERGGTGETQYF
CDR3 DNA: TGTGCCAGCAGTGAAAGAGGGGGCACAGGGGAGACCCAGTACTTC
D gene: TRBD1
CDR3 length: 15
J gene: TRBJ2-5
V gene: TRBV6-4
clone size: few

CDR3 protein: CASGPGTVNEQYF
CDR3 DNA: TGTGCCAGCGGACCAGGTACCGTCAACGAGCAGTACTTC
D gene: NA
CDR3 length: 13
J gene: TRBJ2-7
V gene: TRBV28
clone size: NA

CDR3 protein: CASSYSVGQATYEQYF
CDR3 DNA: TGTGCCAGCAGTTACTCCGTGGGACAGGCCACCTACGAGCAGTACTTC
D gene: TRBD1
CDR3 length: 16
J gene: TRBJ2-7
V gene: TRBV6-5
clone size: NA

CDR3 protein: CASSPKQGPWTEAFF
CDR3 DNA: TGTGCCAGCAGCCCGAAACAGGGGCCGTGGACTGAAGCTTTCTTT
D gene: TRBD1
CDR3 length: 15
J gene: TRBJ1-1
V gene: TRBV7-2
clone size: NA

CDR3 protein: CAWNFGQAEQYF
CDR3 DNA: TGTGCCTGGAATTTCGGACAGGCCGAGCAGTACTTC
D gene: TRBD1
CDR3 length: 12
J gene: TRBJ2-7
V gene: TRBV30
clone size: NA